The 20 T cell receptor beta chains presented below share a single source sample, sequenced in a study of blood T cell repertoires in COVID-19 (TCRdb year 2020). The library was built by means of the immunoSEQ multiplex PCR assay. This immuneACCESS table, as held by TCRdb, lists in-frame sequences with V and J called but not all clones. Of the missing ones, under half trace to an unresolved V gene in checked studies; the others have no known cause. The sample contains about 380,000 clones, 88% of them found a single time. The ten top clones hold roughly 1.2% of the sample. The sample was PBMCs or T cells enriched from blood (not recorded which). The receptors come from a woman aged 18 to 35 who had recovered from COVID-19.

The chain recombines TRBV19 with TRBJ1-4; tentative D call: TRBD1 (5 bases). This CDR3 spans 15 amino acids. Between the trimmed V and J ends, which lost 4 bases and 4 bases, there was a span of 13 bases. Germline lookup yields CDR1 LNHDA and CDR2 SQIVND (reference sequence). Written as DNA, the CDR3 is TGTGCCAGTAGTAGGAGACAGCCGTTTAATGAAAAACTGTTTTTT. Protein product: CASSRRQPFNEKLFF.

V usage is TRBV6-5 and J usage is TRBJ2-1, with TRBD2 matching over 7 bases. The V gene end was trimmed by 6 bases and the J gene end by 0 bases; junction bases not matched to a gene: 5. This CDR3 is 15 amino acids long. Germline V gene sequence: CDR1 MNHEY, CDR2 SVGAGI. The CDR3 is CASSVSSGSYNEQFF. DNA of the CDR3: TGTGCCAGCAGCGTCTCTAGCGGCTCCTACAATGAGCAGTTCTTC.

V gene TRBV6-6 combines with J gene TRBJ2-5, with a tentative D call TRBD1 (7 bases). Germline V gene sequence: CDR1 MNHNY, CDR2 SVGAGI (reference sequence). V lost 8 bases to trimming and J lost 4 bases, with 23 bases between them. This CDR3 is 16 amino acids long. The CDR3 sequence is CASSLAGQIGTETQYF. The CDR3 region has the DNA TGTGCCAGCTCCCTCGCGGGACAGATTGGGACAGAGACCCAGTACTTC.

The gene calls are TRBV6-5 and TRBJ1-5; D is ambiguous. The ends were cut back, 3 bases at V and 1 base at J, with 10 bases in the middle. CDR1 and CDR2 (germline): MNHEY, SVGAGI. The CDR3 loop spans 15 amino acids. DNA of the CDR3: TGTGCCAGCAGTTATAAGGCGGGGAGCAATCAGCCCCAGCATTTT. Translation gives CASSYKAGSNQPQHF.

This sequence joins TRBV19 and TRBJ2-1; 10 nucleotides line up with TRBD2. The CDR3 consists of 15 residues. J lost 4 bases, V lost 5 bases, and 5 bases had no gene match. The germline V gene has CDR1 LNHDA and CDR2 SQIVND (reference sequence). For the CDR3, the DNA is TGTGCCAGTAGTGGGGCTAGCGGGGGATACAATGAGCAGTTCTTC. It translates to CASSGASGGYNEQFF. The whole variable domain, remainder taken from reference TRBV19 and TRBJ2-1, is DGGITQSPKYLFRKEGQNVTLSCEQNLNHDAMYWYRQDPGQGLRLIYYSQIVNDFQKGDIAEGYSVSREKKESFPLTVTSAQKNPTAFYLCASSGASGGYNEQFFGPGTRLTVL.

The V gene is TRBV19, the J gene TRBJ2-1; 10 nucleotides agree with TRBD1. V shed 4 bases, J shed 3 bases, and the junction held 6 bases outside the gene matches. Germline assignment: CDR1 LNHDA and CDR2 SQIVND (reference sequence). This CDR3 spans 16 amino acids. For the CDR3, the DNA is TGTGCCAGTAGTAAGAGACAGGGGGCGGTCTACAATGAGCAGTTCTTC. Translating it yields CASSKRQGAVYNEQFF.

The rearrangement uses TRBV10-3 and TRBJ2-4; tentatively, D is TRBD2 (5 bases). Trimming cost V 2 bases and J 3 bases, with 8 bases left between them. This CDR3 region has 14 residues. The V gene's germline CDR1 is ENHRY and CDR2 SYGVKD. CDR3: CAISEEGIKNIQYF. In nucleotides, the CDR3 is TGTGCCATCAGTGAGGAGGGAATCAAAAACATTCAGTACTTC.

This clone was observed a single time. The rearrangement links TRBV6-5 to TRBJ1-1; 7 nucleotides align to TRBD1. Germline V CDR1 and CDR2: MNHEY, SVGAGI. The CDR3 loop spans 15 amino acids. The ends lost 4 bases at V and 10 bases at J; junction bases unmatched: 15. CDR3 region: CASSSSTGAGFGAFF. The CDR3 DNA reads TGTGCCAGCAGTTCTTCAACAGGGGCGGGCTTTGGAGCTTTCTTT.

This sequence joins TRBV18 and TRBJ2-7; 7 bases are a match to TRBD2. The trim removed 0 bases at V and 0 bases at J, leaving 11 bases unmatched. CDR1 is KGHSH, CDR2 LQKENI, per germline. The CDR3 spans 18 residues. The CDR3 region has the DNA TGTGCCAGCTCACCACCTATGCGGGGCCCGGGAGGCTCCTACGAGCAGTACTTC. It encodes CASSPPMRGPGGSYEQYF.

CDR3 in DNA: TGTGCCAGCAGTGAGGCGACAGGTCGCTATGGCTACACCTTC. This sequence encodes CASSEATGRYGYTF. The chain uses TRBV25-1 and TRBJ1-2, with D possibly being TRBD1 (6 bases). From germline, CDR1 is MGHDK and CDR2 SYGVNS. Between the trimmed V and J ends, which lost 3 bases and 4 bases, there was a span of 12 bases. The CDR3 covers 14 residues.

This chain links TRBV18 with TRBJ1-6, with 9 bases matching TRBD1. This CDR3 has 13 residues. Germline CDR1 reads KGHSH; CDR2 reads LQKENI. V was clipped by 1 base and J by 11 bases; unmatched bases: 0. CDR3 sequence: CASSPRDRAPLHF. CDR3 sequence (DNA): TGTGCCAGCTCACCACGGGACAGGGCACCCCTCCACTTT.

This CDR3 reads CASRPTSGAGEQYF. For the CDR3, the DNA is TGTGCCAGCAGACCTACTAGCGGGGCGGGGGAGCAGTACTTC. V and J are TRBV9 and TRBJ2-7, with 10 bases aligning to TRBD2. Germline assignment: CDR1 SGDLS and CDR2 YYNGEE. The CDR3 covers 14 residues. V was clipped by 5 bases and J by 7 bases; unmatched bases: 9.

The gene calls are TRBV30 and TRBJ2-5, with D unclear. CDR1 is GTSNPN, CDR2 SVGIG, per germline (reference sequence). V was clipped by 0 bases and J by 5 bases, with 10 bases between them. This CDR3 comprises 13 residues. The CDR3 nucleotides are TGTGCCTGGAGTGTAAGGTACTACGAGACCCAGTACTTC. Encoded protein: CAWSVRYYETQYF.

The chain uses TRBV29-1 and TRBJ1-2, with D perhaps matching TRBD1 (6 bases). The CDR3 extends over 13 amino acids. CDR1 and CDR2 (germline): SQVTM, ANQGSEA. The ends were cut back, 6 bases at V and 6 bases at J, with 17 bases in the middle. The DNA of the CDR3 is TGCAGCGTCGTACCCAGGGGCGAAAATGGCTACACCTTC. It encodes CSVVPRGENGYTF.

The V call is TRBV3-1 (or the pseudogene TRBV3-2), the J call TRBJ2-3; D possibly corresponds to TRBD2 (7 bases). In germline, CDR1 is LGHDT, CDR2 YNNKEL (reference sequence). The CDR3 sequence is 15 residues long. V shed 8 bases and J shed 4 bases, with 19 bases lying between them. CDR3 nucleotide sequence: TGTGCCAGCGGCCCAGGGGTAGCGGGCGCAGATACGCAGTATTTT. Its translation: CASGPGVAGADTQYF.

The chain uses TRBV28 and TRBJ1-3; TRBD1 matches 7 bases. The germline CDR1 and CDR2 sequences are MDHEN and SYDVKM. The CDR3 consists of 16 residues. J was trimmed by 1 base and V by 4 bases; bases with no gene match: 7. The CDR3 here is CASSWTGKISGNTIYF. Written as DNA, the CDR3 is TGTGCCAGCAGTTGGACAGGCAAGATTTCTGGAAACACCATATATTTT.

The chain is built from TRBV5-4 and TRBJ2-3; weak D call: TRBD1 (6 bases). Germline loops: CDR1 SGHNT, CDR2 YYREEE (reference sequence). V lost 7 bases and J 2 bases, leaving 11 bases between the germline ends. The CDR3 is 13 amino acids. The CDR3 DNA is TGTGCCAGCTTTGGACAGAACACAGATACGCAGTATTTT. Its translation: CASFGQNTDTQYF.

The chain uses TRBV5-1 and TRBJ2-7; tentative D call: TRBD2 (6 bases). CDR3 length: 16 residues. Germline values: CDR1 SGHRS, CDR2 YFSETQ. The V gene lost 4 bases and the J gene lost 3 bases, with 20 bases spanning the gap. The CDR3 nucleotides read TGCGCCAGCAGCCAGGGCGGGGCCGGGACGGGCTACGAGCAGTACTTC. Translated: CASSQGGAGTGYEQYF. Based on the CDR3 plus reference TRBV5-1 and TRBJ2-7, the full variable domain is KAGVTQTPRYLIKTRGQQVTLSCSPISGHRSVSWYQQTPGQGLQFLFEYFSETQRNKGNFPGRFSGRQFSNSRSEMNVSTLELGDSALYLCASSQGGAGTGYEQYFGPGTRLTVT.

The CDR3 DNA follows: TGTGCCAGCAGCGTAGAGGGACAGGGGGCCCCCTACGAGCAGTACTTC. Translation gives CASSVEGQGAPYEQYF. The gene calls are TRBV9 and TRBJ2-7, with 12 nucleotides matching TRBD1. The V and J ends lost 0 bases and 2 bases, in that order; junction bases with no gene match: 3. Germline CDR1 and CDR2: SGDLS and YYNGEE. The CDR3 has 16 amino acids.

The V and J genes are TRBV11-3 and TRBJ1-1; possibly TRBD1 for D (6 bases). CDR3 length: 13 residues. The V gene's germline CDR1 is SGHNT and CDR2 YENEEA. V was shortened by 5 bases and J by 5 bases, with 12 bases between the two germline ends. The CDR3 protein is CASSQQGRTEAFF. CDR3 nucleotides: TGTGCCAGCAGCCAACAGGGTCGAACTGAAGCTTTCTTT. The full variable domain, completed using reference TRBV11-3 and TRBJ1-1, is EAGVVQSPRYKIIEKKQPVAFWCNPISGHNTLYWYLQNLGQGPELLIRYENEEAVDDSQLPKDRFSAERLKGVDSTLKIQPAELGDSAVYLCASSQQGRTEAFFGQGTRLTVV.